These 24 T cell receptor beta chains share one sample of origin, sequenced in a study of shared clonotypes between healthy human individuals. Sequencing was performed with immunoSEQ multiplex PCR; in TCRdb, only in-frame clones are kept and a portion is missing. There are nearly 1,000,000 clones in the sample; around 80% occur only once, and around 1.5% lies in the top ten. The sequencing sample was made of memory CD4+ T cells sorted from blood. Subset noted: CD45RA-negative fraction. The receptors stem from a man in his late teens or twenties in good health.

This clone was counted only a few times. The V call is TRBV30, the J call TRBJ2-1, with 10 bases that match TRBD2. V dropped 2 bases and J dropped 3; count of bases not matched to a gene: 7. The V gene's germline CDR1 is GTSNPN and CDR2 SVGIG (reference sequence). The CDR3 has 16 residues. CDR3 residues: CAWSPLAGVLYNEQFF. The CDR3 DNA reads TGTGCCTGGAGTCCTCTAGCGGGAGTTCTCTACAATGAGCAGTTCTTC.

This chain joins TRBV7-2 and TRBJ2-1; 13 bases agree with TRBD2. CDR3 length equals 17 residues. Germline assignment: CDR1 SGHTA and CDR2 FQGNSA. Germline trimming cut 0 bases from V and 8 bases from J; bases unmatched to any gene: 7. CDR3 loop: CASSLAGTSGMVHEQFF. CDR3 in DNA: TGTGCCAGCAGCTTAGCCGGGACTAGCGGGATGGTACATGAGCAGTTCTTC.

The chain carries TRBV6-5 and TRBJ2-3, with D perhaps being TRBD1 or TRBD2 (5 bases each). The germline V gene has CDR1 MNHEY and CDR2 SVGAGI. The V and J ends lost 2 bases and 2 bases respectively, with 11 bases between them. The CDR3 length is 15 residues. The CDR3 is CASSYEGNPTDTQYF. In nucleotides, the CDR3 is TGTGCCAGCAGTTACGAGGGGAACCCCACAGATACGCAGTATTTT.

The V call is TRBV9, the J call TRBJ2-1, with a tentative D call TRBD2 (6 bases). This CDR3 has 13 amino acids. Germline assignment: CDR1 SGDLS and CDR2 YYNGEE. The germline V and J ends were trimmed by 0 bases and 9 bases, with 10 bases remaining between them. The CDR3 sequence is CASSVVYGGEQFF. CDR3 in DNA: TGTGCCAGCAGCGTAGTGTACGGGGGTGAGCAGTTCTTC.

The chain employs TRBV7-9 and TRBJ2-5, with 7 bases matching TRBD2. The CDR3 contains 15 residues. V shed 5 bases and J 6 bases; nucleotides not matched to a gene: 12. Germline loops: CDR1 SEHNR, CDR2 FQNEAQ (reference sequence). CDR3 DNA: TGTGCCAGCAGCGGCGGGGGTAAGCTGGCGAAGACCCAGTACTTC. Translation: CASSGGGKLAKTQYF.

This chain uses TRBV6-5 with TRBJ2-2, with no clear D. Germline V lookup: CDR1 MNHEY, CDR2 SVGAGI. The CDR3 covers 12 residues. Between the trimmed V and J ends, which lost 6 bases and 1 base, there was a span of 3 bases. The CDR3 loop is CASSENTGELFF. The CDR3 DNA reads TGTGCCAGCAGCGAGAACACCGGGGAGCTGTTTTTT.

V gene TRBV4-1 combines with J gene TRBJ2-1, with D hard to call. With 4 bases removed from V and 8 bases from J, the gap between germline ends came to 21 bases. Germline V gene data show CDR1 as MGHRA and CDR2 as YSYEKL. This CDR3 is 16 amino acids long. CDR3 nucleotide sequence: TGCGCCAGCAGCCGAGATTGGCCCAGCTCATACGATGAGCAGTTCTTC. It translates to CASSRDWPSSYDEQFF.

This rearrangement joins TRBV28 to TRBJ2-3, with 10 bases aligning to TRBD2. The ends lost 8 bases at V and 2 bases at J; junction bases unmatched: 4. This CDR3 is 14 amino acids long. The germline CDR1 and CDR2 sequences are MDHEN and SYDVKM. In nucleotides, the CDR3 is TGTGCCAGCTCTAGCGGGAGTATCACAGATACGCAGTATTTT. Its protein product is CASSSGSITDTQYF. Combining the CDR3 with reference TRBV28 and TRBJ2-3 gives the whole variable domain DVKVTQSSRYLVKRTGEKVFLECVQDMDHENMFWYRQDPGLGLRLIYFSYDVKMKEKGDIPEGYSVSREKKERFSLILESASTNQTSMYLCASSSGSITDTQYFGPGTRLTVL.

The chain joins TRBV2 to TRBJ1-3; D call uncertain. This CDR3 is built from 14 residues. Germline V gene lookup returns CDR1 SNHLY and CDR2 FYNNEI. Trimming left V 4 bases short and J 0 bases short, with 7 bases between. The CDR3: CASSGGNSGNTIYF. The CDR3 bases are TGTGCCAGCAGTGGAGGAAACTCTGGAAACACCATATATTTT.

This clone came up a few times. The J gene is TRBJ2-7, the V gene TRBV13, with 9 bases aligning to TRBD2. This CDR3 has 16 residues. The germline V gene encodes CDR1 PRHDT and CDR2 FYEKMQ (reference sequence). The V gene end was trimmed by 0 bases and the J gene end by 5 bases; junction bases not matched to a gene: 8. CDR3 in DNA: TGTGCCAGCAGCTTAGGCCTAGGCGGGAGGGGCCACGAGCAGTACTTC. Translating it yields CASSLGLGGRGHEQYF.

This clone was counted only a few times. The chain has TRBV6-5 and TRBJ2-7, with a tentative D call TRBD1 (6 bases). The CDR3 spans 15 residues. V shed 2 bases and J shed 4 bases, with 15 bases lying between them. Germline CDR1 reads MNHEY; CDR2 reads SVGAGI. The chain's CDR3 is CASSYHKTGGYEQYF. The CDR3 nucleotides are TGTGCCAGCAGTTACCACAAGACAGGTGGTTACGAGCAGTACTTC.

The V and J genes are TRBV6-6 and TRBJ1-2; 8 bases are shared with TRBD1. Germline CDR1 MNHNY, CDR2 SVGAGI (reference sequence). The CDR3 length is 12 residues. J gave up 7 bases and V 8 bases, and 6 bases lay outside the gene matches. For the CDR3, the DNA is TGTGCCAGCCGTGGACAGGGTGGTGGCTACACCTTC. Residues: CASRGQGGGYTF.

V gene TRBV25-1 combines with J gene TRBJ1-6; tentatively, D is TRBD1 (5 bases). The CDR3 consists of 14 residues. V was shortened by 1 base and J by 10 bases, with 11 bases between the two germline ends. Germline V CDR1 and CDR2: MGHDK, SYGVNS. CDR3 sequence: CASSEFERGSPLHF. CDR3 sequence (DNA): TGTGCCAGCAGTGAATTTGAGAGGGGATCACCCCTCCACTTT.

V and J are TRBV4-1 and TRBJ2-7; TRBD1 matches 10 bases. The CDR3 contains 13 residues. The V segment lost 6 bases and the J segment 9 bases; nucleotides outside the gene matches: 8. CDR1 is MGHRA, CDR2 YSYEKL, per germline. CDR3 sequence reads: CASRGTGESRQYF. CDR3 DNA sequence: TGCGCCAGCAGAGGGACAGGGGAAAGTCGGCAGTACTTC.

J is TRBJ1-5 and V is TRBV7-9, with D hard to call. V was pared by 0 bases and J by 6 bases, with 3 bases between. CDR1 SEHNR and CDR2 FQNEAQ come from the germline V gene (reference sequence). The length of the CDR3 is 12 residues. The CDR3 protein is CASSLAAQPQHF. CDR3 sequence (DNA): TGTGCCAGCAGCTTAGCTGCTCAGCCCCAGCATTTT.

The chain recombines TRBV18 with TRBJ2-7; D perhaps matches TRBD2 (5 bases). The CDR3 loop spans 14 amino acids. From germline, CDR1 is KGHSH and CDR2 LQKENI. The V end lost 0 bases, the J end lost 6 bases, and 12 bases lay between the germline ends. CDR3 coding DNA: TGTGCCAGCTCACCACCGGTCGGGGAACGCGAGCAGTACTTC. It specifies CASSPPVGEREQYF.

The rearrangement joins TRBV12-5 to TRBJ2-1; 7 bases agree with TRBD2. The CDR3 contains 16 residues. V dropped 5 bases and J dropped 2; count of bases not matched to a gene: 9. Germline values: CDR1 LGHNT, CDR2 FRNRAP. CDR3 nucleotide sequence: TGTGCTAGTGGTCCCTTCGGGAGGACCACCTACAATGAGCAGTTCTTC. It specifies CASGPFGRTTYNEQFF.

The chain is built from TRBV18 and TRBJ1-1; D remains unclear. The germline CDR1 and CDR2 sequences are KGHSH and LQKENI. V dropped 2 bases and J dropped 7 bases, with 8 bases sitting between them. The CDR3 length is 12 residues. The CDR3 sequence is CASSPGSDEAFF. Written as DNA, the CDR3 is TGTGCCAGCTCACCAGGGAGTGATGAAGCTTTCTTT.

This chain connects TRBV25-1 to TRBJ1-5; perhaps TRBD1 as D (6 bases). The CDR3 is made up of 14 amino acids. The V end was cut by 6 bases, the J end by 3 bases, with 12 bases between. Germline lookup yields CDR1 MGHDK and CDR2 SYGVNS. CDR3 DNA: TGTGCCAGCAGCTACGGACAGTCCAATCAGCCCCAGCATTTT. Its translation: CASSYGQSNQPQHF. Based on the CDR3 plus reference TRBV25-1 and TRBJ1-5, the full variable domain is EADIYQTPRYLVIGTGKKITLECSQTMGHDKMYWYQQDPGMELHLIHYSYGVNSTEKGDLSSESTVSRIRTEHFPLTLESARPSHTSQYLCASSYGQSNQPQHFGDGTRLSIL.

This chain uses TRBV11-2 with TRBJ1-1; D perhaps matches TRBD1 (5 bases). V was pared by 3 bases and J by 1 base, with 9 bases between. The CDR3 runs 14 residues. Germline-derived CDR1 and CDR2 are SGHAT and FQNNGV. The CDR3: CASSFGAWNTEAFF. CDR3 DNA: TGTGCCAGCAGCTTTGGGGCATGGAACACTGAAGCTTTCTTT.

The V call is TRBV6-1, the J call TRBJ2-4; possible D gene TRBD2, 5 bases. This CDR3 is built from 18 residues. CDR1 is MNHNS, CDR2 SASEGT, per germline. Trimming cost V 3 bases and J 1 base, with 19 bases left between them. Here the CDR3 reads CASSEGSGSARAKNIQYF. CDR3 sequence (DNA): TGTGCCAGCAGTGAGGGATCGGGGTCCGCCAGGGCCAAAAACATTCAGTACTTC.

V is TRBV29-1 and J is TRBJ2-5; D perhaps matches TRBD2 (6 bases). The CDR3 extends over 12 amino acids. The germline CDR1 and CDR2 sequences are SQVTM and ANQGSEA. Trimming removed 4 bases from V and 5 bases from J, with 11 bases in between. In nucleotides, the CDR3 is TGCAGCGTTGGGTGGGGGGTGGAGACCCAGTACTTC. Its protein is CSVGWGVETQYF.

This clone was detected only once. The chain joins TRBV29-1 to TRBJ2-4; a possible D gene is TRBD1 (6 bases). This CDR3 is 13 amino acids long. The germline V gene has CDR1 SQVTM and CDR2 ANQGSEA. Trimming shortened V by 6 bases and J by 5 bases, and 14 bases separated the two germline ends. The CDR3, as DNA: TGCAGCGTCAGAAGGGGGAACGAAAACATTCAGTACTTC. Translation: CSVRRGNENIQYF.

This clone was recorded a few times. The chain couples TRBV5-1 to TRBJ2-1, with TRBD2 identical over 9 bases. The trim removed 4 bases at V and 8 bases at J, leaving 10 bases unmatched. The CDR3 consists of 15 residues. CDR1 SGHRS and CDR2 YFSETQ come from the germline V gene. CDR3 in DNA: TGCGCCAGCAGCGACCACCTAGCGGGAAGGTATGAGCAGTTCTTC. Translated: CASSDHLAGRYEQFF.